The sequence of this T cell receptor beta chain was determined in a study of T-cell reconstitution after alpha-beta-depleted transplantation in children. Study-wide results and caveats: Newly generated T cells supplied most T-cell counts and diversity one year post-transplant. Alpha-beta T cells about two months after transplant reportedly derived from several hundred expanded graft clones.

Unique molecular identifiers were incorporated when the TCRbeta library was constructed. TCRdb reprocessed the PCR reads with MiXCR, giving one entry per CDR3 protein. Of almost 250,000 distinct CDR3 sequences listed, about 23% are singletons. The CDR3 runs 18 residues. Deletions cut 4 bases from V and 0 bases from J, with 21 bases between. The V gene's germline CDR1 is SGHDT and CDR2 YYEEEE. With respect to this clonotype: The antigen is not known.

The sample here was PBMCs, taken before TCRalphabeta/CD19-depleted stem cell transplant. This sequence was found in a girl aged 2-10 years with Fanconi anemia, due to receive a stem cell transplant. This sequence joins TRBV5-6 and TRBJ2-3; possible D gene TRBD1, 6 bases. The CDR3 DNA follows: TGTGCCAGCAGCCGGAAGTCTGGGGGCTCGACCAGCACAGATACGCAGTATTTT. It is translated as CASSRKSGGSTSTDTQYF.